This T cell receptor beta chain was recovered during a study of blood T cells in healthy people across ages. Whole-study context: Capture by template switching was about one barcoded beta molecule per two T cells.

Notes on this clonotype: The junction departs from the called germline gene at one end, perhaps through a read error.

Using a J-beta primer mix together with a sample-barcoded 5' primer, a second PCR was run for roughly 7 to 11 cycles. TCRdb re-called the 5' RACE reads through MiXCR, storing one row per CDR3 protein. The sample includes about a million distinct CDR3 sequences, more than 30% of them seen just once. Sequenced material: blood. The clonotype was recovered from a man younger than 30 in good health.

CDR3 loop: CAGSETGLMNTEAFF. For the CDR3, the DNA is TGTGCCGGCAGTGAAACGGGCCTTATGAACACTGAAGCTTTCTTT. J is TRBJ1-1 and V is TRBV2; D ambiguous. CDR3 length: 15 residues. Germline lookup yields CDR1 SNHLY and CDR2 FYNNEI.